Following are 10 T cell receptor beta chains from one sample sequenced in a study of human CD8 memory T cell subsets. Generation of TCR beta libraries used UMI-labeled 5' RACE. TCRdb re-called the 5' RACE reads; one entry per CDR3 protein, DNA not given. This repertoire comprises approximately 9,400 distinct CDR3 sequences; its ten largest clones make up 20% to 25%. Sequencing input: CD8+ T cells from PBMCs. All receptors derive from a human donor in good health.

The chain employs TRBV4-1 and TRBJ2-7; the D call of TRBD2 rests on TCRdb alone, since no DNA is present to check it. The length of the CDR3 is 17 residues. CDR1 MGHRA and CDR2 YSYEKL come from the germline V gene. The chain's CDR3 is CASSQDPGTSGLYEQYF.

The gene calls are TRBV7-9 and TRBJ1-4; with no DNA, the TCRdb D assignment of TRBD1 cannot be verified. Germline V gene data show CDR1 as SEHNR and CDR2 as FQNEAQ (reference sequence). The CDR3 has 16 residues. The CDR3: CASSPLLGATNEKLFF.

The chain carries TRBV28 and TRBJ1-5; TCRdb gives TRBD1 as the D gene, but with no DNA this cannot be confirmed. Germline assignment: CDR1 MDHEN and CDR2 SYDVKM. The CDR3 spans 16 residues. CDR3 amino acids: CASSSVGARSNQPQHF.

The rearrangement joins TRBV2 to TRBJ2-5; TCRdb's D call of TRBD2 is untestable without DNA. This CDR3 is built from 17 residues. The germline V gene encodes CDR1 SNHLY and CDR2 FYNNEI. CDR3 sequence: CASFERGGPGLQETQYF.

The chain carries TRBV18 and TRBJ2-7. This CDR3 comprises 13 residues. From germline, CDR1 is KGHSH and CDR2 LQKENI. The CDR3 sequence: CASSPGNTYEQYF. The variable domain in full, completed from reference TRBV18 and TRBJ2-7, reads NAGVMQNPRHLVRRRGQEARLRCSPMKGHSHVYWYRQLPEEGLKFMVYLQKENIIDESGMPKERFSAEFPKEGPSILRIQQVVRGDSAAYFCASSPGNTYEQYFGPGTRLTVT.

CDR3 residues: CASSQDDQRSGGNVLTF. The chain joins TRBV4-1 to TRBJ2-6. The germline V gene encodes CDR1 MGHRA and CDR2 YSYEKL. There are 17 residues in the CDR3.

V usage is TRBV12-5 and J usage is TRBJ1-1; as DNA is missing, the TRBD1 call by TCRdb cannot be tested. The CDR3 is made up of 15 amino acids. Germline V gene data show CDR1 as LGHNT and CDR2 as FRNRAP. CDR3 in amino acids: CASGLVGTGQTEAFF.

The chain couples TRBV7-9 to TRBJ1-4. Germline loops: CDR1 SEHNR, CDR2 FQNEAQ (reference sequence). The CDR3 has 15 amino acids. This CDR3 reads CASSFRGDYNEKLFF.

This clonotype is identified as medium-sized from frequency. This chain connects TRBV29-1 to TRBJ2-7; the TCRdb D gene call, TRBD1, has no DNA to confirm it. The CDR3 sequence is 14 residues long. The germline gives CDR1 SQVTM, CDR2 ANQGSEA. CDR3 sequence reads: CSVEDLGGQNEQYF.

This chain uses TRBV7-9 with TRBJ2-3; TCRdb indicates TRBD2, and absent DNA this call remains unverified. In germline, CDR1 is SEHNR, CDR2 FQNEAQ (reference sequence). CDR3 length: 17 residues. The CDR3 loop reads CASSTQREGRGTDTQYF. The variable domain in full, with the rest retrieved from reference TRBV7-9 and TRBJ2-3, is DTGVSQNPRHKITKRGQNVTFRCDPISEHNRLYWYRQTLGQGPEFLTYFQNEAQLEKSRLLSDRFSAERPKGSFSTLEIQRTEQGDSAMYLCASSTQREGRGTDTQYFGPGTRLTVL.